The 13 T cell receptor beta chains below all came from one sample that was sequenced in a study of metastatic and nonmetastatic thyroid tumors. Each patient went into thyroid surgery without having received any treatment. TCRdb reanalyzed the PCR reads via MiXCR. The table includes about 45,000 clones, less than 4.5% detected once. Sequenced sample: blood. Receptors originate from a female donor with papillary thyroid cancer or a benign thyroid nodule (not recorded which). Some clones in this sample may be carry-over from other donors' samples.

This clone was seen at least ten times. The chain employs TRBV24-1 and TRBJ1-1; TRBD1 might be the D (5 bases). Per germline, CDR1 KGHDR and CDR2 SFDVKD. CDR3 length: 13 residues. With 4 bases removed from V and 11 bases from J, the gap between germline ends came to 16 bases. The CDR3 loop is CATSEPVGGEAFF. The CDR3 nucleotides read TGTGCCACCAGTGAGCCTGTCGGGGGGGAGGCTTTCTTT.

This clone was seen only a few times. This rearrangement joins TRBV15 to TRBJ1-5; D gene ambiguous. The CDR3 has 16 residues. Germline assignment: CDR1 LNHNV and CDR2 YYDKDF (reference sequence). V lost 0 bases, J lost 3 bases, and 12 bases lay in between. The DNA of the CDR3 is TGTGCCACCAGCAGAGATCCCGGGCGGCCCAATCAGCCCCAGCATTTT. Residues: CATSRDPGRPNQPQHF.

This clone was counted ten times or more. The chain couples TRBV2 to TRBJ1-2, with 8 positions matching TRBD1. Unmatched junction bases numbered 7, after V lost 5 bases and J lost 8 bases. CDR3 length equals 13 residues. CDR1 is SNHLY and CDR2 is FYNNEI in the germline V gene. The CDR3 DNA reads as TGTGCCAGCAGTATAGACAGGGGCCCGGGCTACACCTTC. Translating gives CASSIDRGPGYTF.

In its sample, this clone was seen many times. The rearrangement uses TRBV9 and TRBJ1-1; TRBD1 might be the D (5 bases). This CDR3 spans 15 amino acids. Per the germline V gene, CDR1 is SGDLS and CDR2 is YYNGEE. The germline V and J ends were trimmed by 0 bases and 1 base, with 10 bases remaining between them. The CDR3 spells CASSVEGLPNTEAFF. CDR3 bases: TGTGCCAGCAGCGTAGAGGGGTTACCGAACACTGAAGCTTTCTTT.

CDR3 sequence: CATSRGGGSRLNYGYTF. The CDR3 region has the DNA TGTGCCACCAGCAGGGGAGGCGGGTCTAGATTAAACTATGGCTACACCTTC. The chain employs TRBV15 and TRBJ1-2; unclear D gene. V was clipped by 3 bases and J by 2 bases, with 19 bases between them. The CDR3 consists of 17 residues. Germline V lookup: CDR1 LNHNV, CDR2 YYDKDF (reference sequence). The entire variable domain, with the rest obtained from reference TRBV15 and TRBJ1-2, is as follows: DAMVIQNPRYQVTQFGKPVTLSCSQTLNHNVMYWYQQKSSQAPKLLFHYYDKDFNNEADTPDNFQSRRPNTSFCFLDIRSPGLGDTAMYLCATSRGGGSRLNYGYTFGSGTRLTVV.

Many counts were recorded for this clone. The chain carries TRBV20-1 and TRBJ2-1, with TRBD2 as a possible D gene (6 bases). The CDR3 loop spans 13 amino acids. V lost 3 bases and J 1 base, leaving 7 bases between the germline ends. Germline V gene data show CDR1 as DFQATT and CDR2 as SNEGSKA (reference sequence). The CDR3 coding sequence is TGCAGTGCTAGGCGGGAATCCTACAATGAGCAGTTCTTC. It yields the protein CSARRESYNEQFF.

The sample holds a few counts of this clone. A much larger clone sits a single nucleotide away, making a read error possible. CDR3 coding DNA: TGTGCCAGCAGCCCCGCACACAGCACAGATACGCAGTACTTT. This encodes CASSPAHSTDTQYF. The chain uses TRBV7-2 and TRBJ2-3; no clear D. CDR3 length: 14 amino acids. The germline CDR1 and CDR2 sequences are SGHTA and FQGNSA.

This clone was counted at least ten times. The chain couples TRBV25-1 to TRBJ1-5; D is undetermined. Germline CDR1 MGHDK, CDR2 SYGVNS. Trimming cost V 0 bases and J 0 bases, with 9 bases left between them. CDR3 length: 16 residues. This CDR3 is CASSEYRQYSNQPQHF. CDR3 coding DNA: TGTGCCAGCAGTGAATATAGACAATATAGCAATCAGCCCCAGCATTTT.

The DNA of the CDR3 is TGTGCCAGCAGCCGGACAGGCCCGCCCTACGAGCAGTACTTC. Translation gives CASSRTGPPYEQYF. V gene TRBV27 combines with J gene TRBJ2-7; 7 nucleotides match TRBD1. From germline, CDR1 is MNHEY and CDR2 SMNVEV (reference sequence). J was trimmed by 2 bases and V by 6 bases; bases with no gene match: 7. This CDR3 spans 14 amino acids.

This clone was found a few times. The CDR3 loop reads CASSPSNDYEQYF. In DNA form, the CDR3 reads TGTGCCAGCAGTCCCTCGAACGACTACGAGCAGTACTTC. The chain employs TRBV9 and TRBJ2-7; D is uncertain. Germline CDR1 reads SGDLS; CDR2 reads YYNGEE. V was pared by 5 bases and J by 3 bases, with 12 bases between. CDR3 size: 13 residues.

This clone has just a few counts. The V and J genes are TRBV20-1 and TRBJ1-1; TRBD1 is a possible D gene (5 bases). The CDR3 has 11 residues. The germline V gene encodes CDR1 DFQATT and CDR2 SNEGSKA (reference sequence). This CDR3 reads CGGAGGGEAFF. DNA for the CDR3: TGCGGGGGTGCGGGCGGGGGTGAAGCTTTCTTT.

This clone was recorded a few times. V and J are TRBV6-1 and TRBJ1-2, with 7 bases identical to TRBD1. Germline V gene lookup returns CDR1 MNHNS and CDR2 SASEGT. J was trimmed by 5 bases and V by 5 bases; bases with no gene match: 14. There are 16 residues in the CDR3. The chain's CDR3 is CASSKQRQGSSYGYTF. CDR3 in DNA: TGTGCCAGCAGTAAACAAAGACAGGGCAGCAGTTATGGCTACACCTTC.

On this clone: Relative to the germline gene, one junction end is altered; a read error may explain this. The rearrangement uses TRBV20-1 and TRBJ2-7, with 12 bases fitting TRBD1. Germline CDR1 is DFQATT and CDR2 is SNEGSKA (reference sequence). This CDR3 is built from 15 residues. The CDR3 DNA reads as TGCAGTGCGCAGGATCGGGACAGGGGGCTATACGAGCACTACTTC. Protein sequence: CSAQDRDRGLYEHYF.